What follows are 9 T cell receptor beta chains derived from one specimen sequenced in a study of blood T cell repertoires in COVID-19. Profiled with immunoSEQ multiplex PCR; TCRdb holds only in-frame clones, not every one. The sample holds approximately 170,000 clones, around nine tenths seen once. Sample: peripheral blood. The receptor set was obtained from a man aged 50 to 59 who had recovered from COVID-19.

This sequence joins TRBV12-3 or TRBV12-4 and TRBJ1-1; D may be TRBD1 (5 bases). This CDR3 is built from 12 residues. Trimming stripped 4 bases from V and 7 bases from J, with 10 bases between. CDR3 DNA sequence: TGTGCCAGCAGTTGGGGCCGGTTTGAAGCTTTCTTT. Protein sequence: CASSWGRFEAFF.

The V and J genes are TRBV6-2 or TRBV6-3 and TRBJ1-1, with no clear D. The V end was cut by 5 bases, the J end by 4 bases, with 14 bases between. Germline-derived CDR1 and CDR2 are MNHEY and SVGEGT. This CDR3 contains 14 residues. CDR3 DNA sequence: TGTGCCAGCAGTCCCGGCGGTACTCGCACTGAAGCTTTCTTT. Protein product: CASSPGGTRTEAFF.

The J gene is TRBJ2-7, the V gene TRBV2, with 8 positions matching TRBD1. The trim removed 7 bases at V and 3 bases at J, leaving 5 bases unmatched. This CDR3 region has 13 residues. Germline CDR1 SNHLY, CDR2 FYNNEI. The CDR3 protein is CASMLDRDYEQYF. The CDR3 coding sequence is TGTGCCAGCATGTTGGACAGGGACTACGAGCAGTACTTC.

This clone was observed once. The chain has TRBV6-2 or TRBV6-3 and TRBJ2-5; the D gene is possibly TRBD2 (6 bases). Germline values: CDR1 MNHEY, CDR2 SVGEGT. V was trimmed by 0 bases and J by 7 bases, leaving 18 bases between them. This CDR3 contains 16 residues. CDR3 protein: CASSYSGLFAAVTQYF. The CDR3 region has the DNA TGTGCCAGCAGTTACTCCGGACTATTCGCTGCGGTGACCCAGTACTTC.

This chain links TRBV7-8 with TRBJ2-7; D unresolved. This CDR3 has 12 residues. Per the germline V gene, CDR1 is SGHVS and CDR2 is FQNEAQ. V gave up 5 bases and J gave up 9 bases, with 14 bases separating them. Here the CDR3 DNA reads TGTGCCAGCAGCCCGCCCTGGCCCCCGCAGTACTTC. Protein product: CASSPPWPPQYF.

The rearrangement joins TRBV27 to TRBJ2-7; D ambiguous. Germline CDR1 reads MNHEY; CDR2 reads SMNVEV (reference sequence). The V gene lost 8 bases and the J gene lost 0 bases, with 11 bases spanning the gap. This CDR3 contains 13 residues. For the CDR3, the DNA is TGTGCCAGCTCTCGTGGCCCCTCCTACGAGCAGTACTTC. The encoded protein is CASSRGPSYEQYF.

The chain joins TRBV9 to TRBJ2-1; tentative D call: TRBD2 (7 bases). This CDR3 has 19 amino acids. Germline CDR1 SGDLS, CDR2 YYNGEE. Trimming cost V 0 bases and J 1 base, with 20 bases left between them. CDR3 sequence (DNA): TGTGCCAGCAGCGTAGGCCTTCTAAGGGGGGGCCAATCCTACAATGAGCAGTTCTTC. It translates to CASSVGLLRGGQSYNEQFF.

J is TRBJ2-3 and V is TRBV6-6; 9 positions match TRBD1. The CDR3 sequence is 15 residues long. The germline CDR1 and CDR2 sequences are MNHNY and SVGAGI (reference sequence). The junction had 8 bases not matched to a gene; V was cut back by 5 bases and J by 5 bases. Written as DNA, the CDR3 is TGTGCCAGCAGTCGCGGGACAGGGATTGGAGATACGCAGTATTTT. It yields the protein CASSRGTGIGDTQYF.

This rearrangement joins TRBV4-3 to TRBJ2-5; 11 bases fit TRBD1. The V gene end was trimmed by 4 bases and the J gene end by 2 bases; junction bases not matched to a gene: 6. Looked up from germline, CDR1 is LGHNA and CDR2 is YSLEER. The CDR3 covers 16 residues. CDR3 region: CASSLGGTGGQETQYF. CDR3 DNA sequence: TGCGCCAGCAGCCTCGGGGGGACAGGGGGACAAGAGACCCAGTACTTC.